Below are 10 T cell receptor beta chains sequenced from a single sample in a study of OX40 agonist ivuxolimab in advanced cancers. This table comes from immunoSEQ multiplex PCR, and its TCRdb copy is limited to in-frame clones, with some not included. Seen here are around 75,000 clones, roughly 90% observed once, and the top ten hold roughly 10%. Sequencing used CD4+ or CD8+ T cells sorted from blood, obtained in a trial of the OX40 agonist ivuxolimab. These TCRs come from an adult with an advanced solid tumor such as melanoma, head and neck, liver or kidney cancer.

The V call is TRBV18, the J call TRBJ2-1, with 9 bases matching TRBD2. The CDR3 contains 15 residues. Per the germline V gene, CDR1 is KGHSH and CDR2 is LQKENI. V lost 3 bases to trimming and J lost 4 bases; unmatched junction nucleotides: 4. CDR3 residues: CASSPSSGEYNEQFF. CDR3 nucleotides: TGTGCCAGCTCACCTTCTAGCGGGGAATACAATGAGCAGTTCTTC.

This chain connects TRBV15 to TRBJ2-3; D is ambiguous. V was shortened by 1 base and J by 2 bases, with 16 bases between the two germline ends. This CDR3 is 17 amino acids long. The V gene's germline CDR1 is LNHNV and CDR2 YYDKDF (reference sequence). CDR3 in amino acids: CATSRGLGGRYTDTQYF. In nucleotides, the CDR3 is TGTGCCACCAGCAGAGGATTGGGTGGCAGATACACAGATACGCAGTATTTT.

The CDR3 reads CASSATSGGDYNEQFF. The CDR3 nucleotides read TGTGCCAGCAGCGCGACTAGCGGGGGGGACTACAATGAGCAGTTCTTC. V usage is TRBV7-9 and J usage is TRBJ2-1; 14 nucleotides agree with TRBD2. The CDR3 sequence is 16 residues long. V shed 5 bases and J 3 bases; nucleotides not matched to a gene: 3. Germline values: CDR1 SEHNR, CDR2 FQNEAQ (reference sequence).

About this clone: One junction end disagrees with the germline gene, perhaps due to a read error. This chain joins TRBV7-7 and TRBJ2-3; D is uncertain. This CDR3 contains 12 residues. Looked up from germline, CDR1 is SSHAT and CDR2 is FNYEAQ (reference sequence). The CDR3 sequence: CASSSAGDTQYF. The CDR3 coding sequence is TGTGCTAGCAGCTCCGCCGGCGATACGCAGTATTTT.

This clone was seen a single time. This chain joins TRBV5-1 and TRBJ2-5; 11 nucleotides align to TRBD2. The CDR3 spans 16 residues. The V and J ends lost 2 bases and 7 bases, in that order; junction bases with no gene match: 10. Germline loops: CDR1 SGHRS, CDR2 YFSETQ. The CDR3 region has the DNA TGCGCCAGCAGCTTCGGTAGCGGGAGGGATTTAGGGACCCAGTACTTC. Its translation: CASSFGSGRDLGTQYF. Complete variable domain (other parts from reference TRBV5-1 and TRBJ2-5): KAGVTQTPRYLIKTRGQQVTLSCSPISGHRSVSWYQQTPGQGLQFLFEYFSETQRNKGNFPGRFSGRQFSNSRSEMNVSTLELGDSALYLCASSFGSGRDLGTQYFGPGTRLLVL.

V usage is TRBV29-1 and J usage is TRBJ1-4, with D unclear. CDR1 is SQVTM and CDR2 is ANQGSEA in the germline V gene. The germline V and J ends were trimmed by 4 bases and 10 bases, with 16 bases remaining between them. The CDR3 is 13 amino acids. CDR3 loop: CSVAGSTVGKLFF. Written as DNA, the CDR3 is TGCAGCGTTGCGGGCTCCACAGTGGGAAAACTGTTTTTT.

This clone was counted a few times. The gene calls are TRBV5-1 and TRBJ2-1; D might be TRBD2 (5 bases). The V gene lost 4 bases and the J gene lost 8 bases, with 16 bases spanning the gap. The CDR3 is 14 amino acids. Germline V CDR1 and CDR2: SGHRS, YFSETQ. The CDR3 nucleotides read TGCGCCAGCAGCAGCCCTAGCAGCAGCGATGAGCAGTTCTTC. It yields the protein CASSSPSSSDEQFF.

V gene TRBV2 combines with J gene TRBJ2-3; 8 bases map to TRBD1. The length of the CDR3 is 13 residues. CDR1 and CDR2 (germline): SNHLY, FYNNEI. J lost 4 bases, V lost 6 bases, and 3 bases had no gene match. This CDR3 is CASRGQVADTQYF. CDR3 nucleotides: TGTGCCAGCAGGGGACAGGTGGCAGATACGCAGTATTTT. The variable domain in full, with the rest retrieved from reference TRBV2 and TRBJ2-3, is EPEVTQTPSHQVTQMGQEVILRCVPISNHLYFYWYRQILGQKVEFLVSFYNNEISEKSEIFDDQFSVERPDGSNFTLKIRSTKLEDSAMYFCASRGQVADTQYFGPGTRLTVL.

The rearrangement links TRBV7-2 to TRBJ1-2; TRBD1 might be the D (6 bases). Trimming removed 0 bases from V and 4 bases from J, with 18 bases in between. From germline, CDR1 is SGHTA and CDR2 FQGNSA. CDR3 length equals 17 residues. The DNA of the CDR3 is TGTGCCAGCAGCTTAGCCGTCACAGGGCGCGGGCTCTATGGCTACACCTTC. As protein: CASSLAVTGRGLYGYTF.

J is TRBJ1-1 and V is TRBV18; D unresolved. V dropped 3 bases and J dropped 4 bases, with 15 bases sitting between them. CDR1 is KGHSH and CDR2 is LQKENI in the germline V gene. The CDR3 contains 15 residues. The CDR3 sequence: CASSPPEGFSTEAFF. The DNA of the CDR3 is TGTGCCAGCTCACCCCCTGAGGGATTCTCCACTGAAGCTTTCTTT.